This entry lists 16 T cell receptor beta chains sequenced from one sample in a study of blood T cell repertoires in COVID-19. TCRdb keeps only in-frame clones here, not all; method: immunoSEQ multiplex PCR. The repertoire has around 270,000 clones, 80% to 85% of them found once; the top ten carry 4% to 5%. The specimen was peripheral blood. The receptors here all came from a man aged 55 to 70 with acute or convalescent COVID-19.

J is TRBJ2-3 and V is TRBV28; 10 bases line up with TRBD2. CDR1 and CDR2 from the germline V gene are MDHEN and SYDVKM. With 2 bases clipped from V and 3 bases from J, the junction kept 8 bases outside the gene matches. The CDR3 runs 17 residues. CDR3 coding DNA: TGTGCCAGCAGTTTAGCAGGGCTAGCGGGAGAGACAGATACGCAGTATTTT. Translating gives CASSLAGLAGETDTQYF.

This clone has just a few counts. V gene TRBV5-6 combines with J gene TRBJ2-5; 15 nucleotides agree with TRBD2. Germline trimming cut 1 base from V and 5 bases from J; bases unmatched to any gene: 6. CDR1 is SGHDT, CDR2 YYEEEE, per germline. The CDR3 extends over 17 amino acids. This chain's CDR3 is CASSLPGLAGGGETQYF. In DNA form, the CDR3 reads TGTGCCAGCAGCTTGCCGGGACTAGCGGGGGGAGGGGAGACCCAGTACTTC. The full variable domain, rest sourced from reference TRBV5-6 and TRBJ2-5, is DAGVTQSPTHLIKTRGQQVTLRCSPKSGHDTVSWYQQALGQGPQFIFQYYEEEERQRGNFPDRFSGHQFPNYSSELNVNALLLGDSALYLCASSLPGLAGGGETQYFGPGTRLLVL.

This rearrangement joins TRBV7-2 to TRBJ1-4; 8 nucleotides line up with TRBD1. In germline, CDR1 is SGHTA, CDR2 FQGNSA. V gave up 5 bases and J gave up 6 bases; unmatched junction bases: 5. The CDR3 runs 14 residues. DNA for the CDR3: TGTGCCAGCAGCCCCGACAGGGGTGATGAAAAACTGTTTTTT. It encodes CASSPDRGDEKLFF.

The chain joins TRBV7-2 to TRBJ2-1; TRBD2 matches at 10 bases. V lost 4 bases to trimming and J lost 4 bases; unmatched junction nucleotides: 4. Per the germline V gene, CDR1 is SGHTA and CDR2 is FQGNSA. The CDR3 has 15 residues. CDR3 sequence: CASSYGTSAYNEQFF. The DNA of the CDR3 is TGTGCCAGCAGCTACGGGACTAGCGCTTACAATGAGCAGTTCTTC.

This clone appeared once. CDR3 amino acids: CASRFRDQETQYF. The CDR3 nucleotides read TGTGCCAGCAGATTCAGGGACCAAGAGACCCAGTACTTC. The chain joins TRBV25-1 to TRBJ2-5; D might be TRBD1 (5 bases). Germline values: CDR1 MGHDK, CDR2 SYGVNS. The V and J ends lost 6 bases and 0 bases respectively, with 8 bases between them. CDR3 length equals 13 residues.

The chain is built from TRBV19 and TRBJ1-5; TRBD1 might be the D (6 bases). CDR1 and CDR2 (germline): LNHDA, SQIVND (reference sequence). CDR3 length: 17 residues. The germline V and J ends were trimmed by 1 base and 2 bases, with 15 bases remaining between them. The CDR3 DNA is TGTGCCAGTAGTATAGCCAGGGGTAATGGGGGCAATCAGCCCCAGCATTTT. Translating it yields CASSIARGNGGNQPQHF.

The V call is TRBV7-9, the J call TRBJ2-7; D gene uncertain. The CDR3 is 12 amino acids. CDR1 is SEHNR and CDR2 is FQNEAQ in the germline V gene (reference sequence). With 0 bases removed from V and 7 bases from J, the gap between germline ends came to 7 bases. CDR3: CASSLALQEQYF. The DNA for the CDR3 is TGTGCCAGCAGCTTAGCCTTGCAGGAGCAGTACTTC.

This clone was seen more than once but under ten times. The chain recombines TRBV6-1 with TRBJ2-1; 8 positions match TRBD2. There are 15 residues in the CDR3. Germline lookup yields CDR1 MNHNS and CDR2 SASEGT. The trim removed 3 bases at V and 6 bases at J, leaving 7 bases unmatched. In nucleotides, the CDR3 is TGTGCCAGCAGTGAGGGCAGCGGGGGTTCCAATGAGCAGTTCTTC. Its protein product is CASSEGSGGSNEQFF.

The gene calls are TRBV9 and TRBJ2-1; no firm D call. In germline, CDR1 is SGDLS, CDR2 YYNGEE. The germline V and J ends were trimmed by 4 bases and 3 bases, with 17 bases remaining between them. This CDR3 has 16 residues. The CDR3 spells CASSSRLDTSYNEQFF. CDR3 sequence (DNA): TGTGCCAGCAGCTCGAGACTTGATACGAGCTACAATGAGCAGTTCTTC.

V gene TRBV6-5 combines with J gene TRBJ2-2; TRBD2 matches at 8 bases. The V segment lost 6 bases and the J segment 4 bases; nucleotides outside the gene matches: 4. Germline values: CDR1 MNHEY, CDR2 SVGAGI. CDR3 size: 14 residues. CDR3 DNA: TGTGCCAGCAGCAGAAGCGGGGGCACCGGGGAGCTGTTTTTT. This translates into CASSRSGGTGELFF.

CDR3 coding DNA: TGCGCCAGCAGCCAAGAGGGCGGGGTTATGGATACGCAGTATTTT. It encodes CASSQEGGVMDTQYF. The V call is TRBV4-1, the J call TRBJ2-3; maybe TRBD2 (6 bases). The CDR3 runs 15 residues. Trimming left V 0 bases short and J 6 bases short, with 13 bases between. Germline V gene lookup returns CDR1 MGHRA and CDR2 YSYEKL.

This clone was picked up a small number of times. The chain's CDR3 is CASSVREKLFF. CDR3 DNA: TGTGCCAGCAGCGTCAGGGAAAAACTGTTTTTT. The rearrangement joins TRBV9 to TRBJ1-4; D remains ambiguous. The ends were cut back, 2 bases at V and 8 bases at J, with 4 bases in the middle. CDR3 length equals 11 residues. The germline V gene has CDR1 SGDLS and CDR2 YYNGEE.

The V gene is TRBV28, the J gene TRBJ2-7, with 8 bases lining up with TRBD2. The V gene end was trimmed by 6 bases and the J gene end by 3 bases; junction bases not matched to a gene: 13. CDR3 size: 16 residues. Germline lookup yields CDR1 MDHEN and CDR2 SYDVKM. CDR3 sequence (DNA): TGTGCCAGCAGAGCCCGACTCAGAGCGGGAGTCTACGAGCAGTACTTC. This encodes CASRARLRAGVYEQYF. The full variable domain, completed using reference TRBV28 and TRBJ2-7, is DVKVTQSSRYLVKRTGEKVFLECVQDMDHENMFWYRQDPGLGLRLIYFSYDVKMKEKGDIPEGYSVSREKKERFSLILESASTNQTSMYLCASRARLRAGVYEQYFGPGTRLTVT.

The rearrangement uses TRBV6-5 and TRBJ1-4; D is perhaps TRBD1 (6 bases). Germline assignment: CDR1 MNHEY and CDR2 SVGAGI. The CDR3 totals 14 residues. The ends were cut back, 6 bases at V and 6 bases at J, with 14 bases in the middle. DNA of the CDR3: TGTGCCAGCAGCCGGACAGCCTCGGATGAAAAACTGTTTTTT. The encoded protein is CASSRTASDEKLFF.

The genes are TRBV6-5 and TRBJ2-5; 12 nucleotides match TRBD2. The germline gives CDR1 MNHEY, CDR2 SVGAGI. The J segment lost 4 bases and the V segment lost 11 bases, leaving 8 bases of the junction unmatched. The CDR3 length is 14 residues. Written as DNA, the CDR3 is TGTGCCGTAGCTAGCGGGGGGGCCGGAGAGACCCAGTACTTC. The encoded protein is CAVASGGAGETQYF.

This chain joins TRBV3-1 (or the pseudogene TRBV3-2) and TRBJ1-4; D unresolved. Between the trimmed V and J ends, which lost 5 bases and 4 bases, there was a span of 2 bases. The CDR3 is 11 residues long. The V gene's germline CDR1 is LGHDT and CDR2 YNNKEL (reference sequence). The CDR3 DNA sequence: TGTGCCAGCAGCTATAATGAAAAACTGTTTTTT. Protein: CASSYNEKLFF.